This TCR beta chain appears in the sequencing data of a study of blood T cell repertoires in COVID-19. About the research overall: From the United States, Italy and Spain came samples of acute and convalescent COVID-19. T cells, B-cell-depleted T cells, or PBMCs supplied cDNA or gDNA.

This CDR3 contains 14 residues. The V and J ends lost 5 bases and 0 bases respectively, with 11 bases between them. The germline V gene has CDR1 KGHSH and CDR2 LQKENI. Data came from immunoSEQ multiplex PCR; TCRdb stores just in-frame clones and leaves some out. The sample includes approximately 170,000 clones, roughly 80% of them seen just once. The sample consisted of peripheral blood. This receptor was identified in a woman aged 70-85 years with COVID-19, enrolled during active disease. This chain uses TRBV18 with TRBJ2-7, with a possible D match to TRBD1 (6 bases). Here the CDR3 DNA reads TGTGCCAGCTCAGAAGGACAGAGCTCCTACGAGCAGTACTTC. Translating it yields CASSEGQSSYEQYF.